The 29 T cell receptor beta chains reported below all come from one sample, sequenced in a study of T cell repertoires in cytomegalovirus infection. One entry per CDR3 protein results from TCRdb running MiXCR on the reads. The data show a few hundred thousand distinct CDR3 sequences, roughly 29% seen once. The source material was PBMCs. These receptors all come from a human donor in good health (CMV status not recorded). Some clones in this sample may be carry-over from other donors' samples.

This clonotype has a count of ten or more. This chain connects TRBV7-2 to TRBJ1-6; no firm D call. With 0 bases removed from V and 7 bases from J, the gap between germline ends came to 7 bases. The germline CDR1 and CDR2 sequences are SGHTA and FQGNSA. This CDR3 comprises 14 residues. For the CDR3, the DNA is TGTGCCAGCAGCTTAGCGCGGGCGAATTCACCCCTCCACTTT. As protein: CASSLARANSPLHF.

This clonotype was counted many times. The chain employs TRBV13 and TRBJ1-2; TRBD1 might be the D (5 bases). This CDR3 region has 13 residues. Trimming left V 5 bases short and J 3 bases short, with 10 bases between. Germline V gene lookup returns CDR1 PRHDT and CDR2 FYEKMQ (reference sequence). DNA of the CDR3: TGTGCCAGCAGCCCGGGACGTGACTATGGCTACACCTTC. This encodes CASSPGRDYGYTF. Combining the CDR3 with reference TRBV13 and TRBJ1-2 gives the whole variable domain AAGVIQSPRHLIKEKRETATLKCYPIPRHDTVYWYQQGPGQDPQFLISFYEKMQSDKGSIPDRFSAQQFSDYHSELNMSSLELGDSALYFCASSPGRDYGYTFGSGTRLTVV.

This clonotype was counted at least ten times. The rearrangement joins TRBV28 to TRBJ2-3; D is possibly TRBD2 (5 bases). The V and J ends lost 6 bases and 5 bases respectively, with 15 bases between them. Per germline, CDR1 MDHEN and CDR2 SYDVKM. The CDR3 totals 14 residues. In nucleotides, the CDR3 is TGTGCCAGCAGGCACCCTCCGGGAAAAGATACGCAGTATTTT. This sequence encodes CASRHPPGKDTQYF.

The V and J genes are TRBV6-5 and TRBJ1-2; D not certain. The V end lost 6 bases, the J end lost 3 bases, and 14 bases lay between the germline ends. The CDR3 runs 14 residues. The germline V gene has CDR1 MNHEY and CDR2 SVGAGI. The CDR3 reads CASSWAGPDYGYTF. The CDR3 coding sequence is TGTGCCAGCAGCTGGGCGGGTCCTGACTATGGCTACACCTTC.

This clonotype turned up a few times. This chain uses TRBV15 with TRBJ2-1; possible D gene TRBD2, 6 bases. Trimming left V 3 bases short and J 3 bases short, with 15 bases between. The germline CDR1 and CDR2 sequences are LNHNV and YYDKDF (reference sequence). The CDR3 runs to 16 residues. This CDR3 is CATSSQPGVVYNEQFF. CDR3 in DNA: TGTGCCACCAGCAGCCAGCCGGGAGTAGTCTACAATGAGCAGTTCTTC.

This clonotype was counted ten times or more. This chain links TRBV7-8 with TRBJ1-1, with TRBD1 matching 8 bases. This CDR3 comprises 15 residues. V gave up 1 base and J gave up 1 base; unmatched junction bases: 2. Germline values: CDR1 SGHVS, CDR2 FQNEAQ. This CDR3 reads CASSLGQGWNTEAFF. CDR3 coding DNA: TGTGCCAGCAGCTTAGGACAGGGGTGGAACACTGAAGCTTTCTTT.

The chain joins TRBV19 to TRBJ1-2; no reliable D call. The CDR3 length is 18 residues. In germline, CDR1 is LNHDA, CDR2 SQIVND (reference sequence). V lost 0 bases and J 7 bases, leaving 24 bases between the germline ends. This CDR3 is CASSIDLTRRWWESGYTF. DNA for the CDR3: TGTGCCAGTAGTATAGATCTCACCCGACGGTGGTGGGAGAGTGGCTACACCTTC.

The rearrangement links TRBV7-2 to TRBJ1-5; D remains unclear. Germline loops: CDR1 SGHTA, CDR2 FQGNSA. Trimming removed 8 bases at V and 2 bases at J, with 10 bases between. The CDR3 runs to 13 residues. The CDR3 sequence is CASGMWGNQPQHF. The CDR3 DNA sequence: TGTGCCAGCGGGATGTGGGGCAATCAGCCCCAGCATTTT.

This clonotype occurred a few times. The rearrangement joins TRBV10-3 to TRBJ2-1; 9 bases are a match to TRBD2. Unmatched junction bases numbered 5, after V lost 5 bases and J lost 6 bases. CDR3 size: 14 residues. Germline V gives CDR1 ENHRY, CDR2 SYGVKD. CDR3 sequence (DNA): TGTGCCATCAGTATGCGGGAGGGATTCAATGAGCAGTTCTTC. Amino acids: CAISMREGFNEQFF.

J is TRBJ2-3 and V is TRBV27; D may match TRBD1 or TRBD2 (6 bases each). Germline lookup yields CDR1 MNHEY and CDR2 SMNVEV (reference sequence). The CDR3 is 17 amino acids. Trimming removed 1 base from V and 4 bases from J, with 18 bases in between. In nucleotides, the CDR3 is TGTGCCAGCAGTTTATTAAGGGGGGCAGGGGCAGCAGATACGCAGTATTTT. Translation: CASSLLRGAGAADTQYF.

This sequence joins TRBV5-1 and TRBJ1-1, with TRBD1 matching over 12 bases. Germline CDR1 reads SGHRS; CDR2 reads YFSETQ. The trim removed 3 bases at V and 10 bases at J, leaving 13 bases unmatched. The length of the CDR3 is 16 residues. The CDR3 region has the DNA TGCGCCAGCAGCTGGATCCCGGGACAGGGGGCAGCAGGAGCTTTCTTT. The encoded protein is CASSWIPGQGAAGAFF.

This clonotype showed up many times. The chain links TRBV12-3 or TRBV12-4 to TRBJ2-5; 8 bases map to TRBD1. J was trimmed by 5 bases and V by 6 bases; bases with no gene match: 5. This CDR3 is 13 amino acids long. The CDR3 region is CASRPQGAETQYF. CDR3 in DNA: TGTGCCAGCAGACCCCAGGGGGCCGAGACCCAGTACTTC.

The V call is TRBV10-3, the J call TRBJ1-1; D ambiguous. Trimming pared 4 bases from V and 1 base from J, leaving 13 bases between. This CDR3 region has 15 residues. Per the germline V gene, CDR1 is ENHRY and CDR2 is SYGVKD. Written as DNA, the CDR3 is TGTGCCATCAGTGGCAGTGGGGAGTCGAACACTGAAGCTTTCTTT. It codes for CAISGSGESNTEAFF.

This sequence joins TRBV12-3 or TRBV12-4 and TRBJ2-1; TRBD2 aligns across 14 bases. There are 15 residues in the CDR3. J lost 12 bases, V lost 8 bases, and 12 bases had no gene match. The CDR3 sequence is CASHFGTSGSVRQFF. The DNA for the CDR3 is TGTGCCAGCCACTTTGGGACTAGCGGGAGTGTAAGGCAGTTCTTC.

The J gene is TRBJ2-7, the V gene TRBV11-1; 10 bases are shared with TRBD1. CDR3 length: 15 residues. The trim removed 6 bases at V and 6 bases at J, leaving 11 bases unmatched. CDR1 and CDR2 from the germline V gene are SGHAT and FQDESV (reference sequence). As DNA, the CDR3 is TGTGCCAGCAGAGCCGGACAGGGGGTATCTGGCGAGCAGTACTTC. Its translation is CASRAGQGVSGEQYF.

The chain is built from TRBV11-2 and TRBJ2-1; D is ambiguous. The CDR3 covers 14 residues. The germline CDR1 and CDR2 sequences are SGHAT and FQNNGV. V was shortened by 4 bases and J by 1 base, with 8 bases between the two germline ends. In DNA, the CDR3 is TGTGCCAGCAGCTCCGTGAGGTCCTACAATGAGCAGTTCTTC. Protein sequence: CASSSVRSYNEQFF.

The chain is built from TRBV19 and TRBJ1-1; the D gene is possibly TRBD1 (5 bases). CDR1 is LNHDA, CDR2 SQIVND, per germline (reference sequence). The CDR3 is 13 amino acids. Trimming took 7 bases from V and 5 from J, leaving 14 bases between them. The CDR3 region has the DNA TGTGCCAGTACCGGCCGGGCAGGGACTGAAGCTTTCTTT. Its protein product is CASTGRAGTEAFF.

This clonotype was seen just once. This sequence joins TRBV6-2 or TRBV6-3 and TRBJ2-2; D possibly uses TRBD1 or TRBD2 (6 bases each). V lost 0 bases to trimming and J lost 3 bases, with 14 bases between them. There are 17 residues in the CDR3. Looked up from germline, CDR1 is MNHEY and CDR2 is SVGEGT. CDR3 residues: CASSYSMSEGDTGELFF. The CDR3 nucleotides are TGTGCCAGCAGTTACTCGATGTCGGAGGGGGACACCGGGGAGCTGTTTTTT.

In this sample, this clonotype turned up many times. CDR3 loop: CASSLTLRGEQFF. In DNA form, the CDR3 reads TGTGCCAGCAGCTTAACCCTAAGGGGTGAGCAGTTCTTC. The gene calls are TRBV7-3 and TRBJ2-1, with a possible D match to TRBD1 (5 bases). The germline V and J ends were trimmed by 0 bases and 9 bases, with 9 bases remaining between them. Germline lookup yields CDR1 SGHTA and CDR2 FQGTGA. This CDR3 contains 13 residues.

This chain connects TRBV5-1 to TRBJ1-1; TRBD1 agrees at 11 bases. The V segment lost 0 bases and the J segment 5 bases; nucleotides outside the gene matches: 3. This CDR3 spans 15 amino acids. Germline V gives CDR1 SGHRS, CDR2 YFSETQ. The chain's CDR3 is CASSLGDRGKTEAFF. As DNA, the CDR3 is TGCGCCAGCAGCTTGGGGGACAGGGGGAAAACTGAAGCTTTCTTT.

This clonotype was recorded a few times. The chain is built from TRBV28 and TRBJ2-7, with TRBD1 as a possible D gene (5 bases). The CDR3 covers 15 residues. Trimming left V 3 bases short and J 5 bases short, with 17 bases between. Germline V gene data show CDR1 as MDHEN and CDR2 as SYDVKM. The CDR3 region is CASSFLPRQPHEQYF. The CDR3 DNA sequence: TGTGCCAGCAGTTTTCTACCACGACAGCCCCACGAGCAGTACTTC.

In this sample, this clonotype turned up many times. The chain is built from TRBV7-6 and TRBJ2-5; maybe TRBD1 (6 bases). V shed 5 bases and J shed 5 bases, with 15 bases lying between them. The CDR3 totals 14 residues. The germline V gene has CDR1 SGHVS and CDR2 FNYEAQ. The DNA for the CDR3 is TGTGCCAGCAGCCCCCATCCAGGGGAGGAGACCCAGTACTTC. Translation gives CASSPHPGEETQYF.

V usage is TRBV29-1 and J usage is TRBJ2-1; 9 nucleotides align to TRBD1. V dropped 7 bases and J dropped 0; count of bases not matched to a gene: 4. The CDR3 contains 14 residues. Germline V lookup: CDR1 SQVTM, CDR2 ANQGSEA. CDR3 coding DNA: TGCAGCGCCTGGGACAGGGCCTCCTACAATGAGCAGTTCTTC. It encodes CSAWDRASYNEQFF.

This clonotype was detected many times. The chain's CDR3 is CASSLGGNEKLFF. The CDR3 DNA reads as TGTGCCAGCAGCTTGGGCGGCAATGAAAAACTGTTTTTT. The chain has TRBV7-8 and TRBJ1-4; no firm D call. CDR1 is SGHVS, CDR2 FQNEAQ, per germline. Trimming cost V 3 bases and J 5 bases, with 7 bases left between them. The CDR3 totals 13 residues.

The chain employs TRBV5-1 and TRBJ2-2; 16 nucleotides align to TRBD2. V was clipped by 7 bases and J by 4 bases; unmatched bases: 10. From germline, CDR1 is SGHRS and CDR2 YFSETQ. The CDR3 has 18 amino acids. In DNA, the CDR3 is TGCGCCAGCCACGGGACTAGCGGGAGGGCCGTGTTCACCGGGGAGCTGTTTTTT. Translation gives CASHGTSGRAVFTGELFF.

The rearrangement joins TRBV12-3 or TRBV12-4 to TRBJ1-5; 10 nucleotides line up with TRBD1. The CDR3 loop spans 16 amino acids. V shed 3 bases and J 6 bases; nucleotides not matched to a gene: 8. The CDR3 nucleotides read TGTGCCAGCAGTTTCGTGACAGGGGGCTCCATTCAGCCCCAGCATTTT. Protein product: CASSFVTGGSIQPQHF.

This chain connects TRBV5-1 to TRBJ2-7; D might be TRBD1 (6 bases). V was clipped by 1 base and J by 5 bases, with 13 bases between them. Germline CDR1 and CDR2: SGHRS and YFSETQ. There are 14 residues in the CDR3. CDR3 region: CASSLNQGLNEQYF. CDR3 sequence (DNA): TGCGCCAGCAGCTTGAATCAGGGGTTAAACGAGCAGTACTTC.

Here the CDR3 DNA reads TGTGCCACCAGCTCGGGGGGGGTGAGTAATCAGCCCCAGCATTTT. It yields the protein CATSSGGVSNQPQHF. The rearrangement links TRBV6-6 to TRBJ1-5, with D possibly being TRBD1 (5 bases). The CDR3 length is 15 residues. The germline V and J ends were trimmed by 10 bases and 4 bases, with 20 bases remaining between them. Per the germline V gene, CDR1 is MNHNY and CDR2 is SVGAGI (reference sequence).

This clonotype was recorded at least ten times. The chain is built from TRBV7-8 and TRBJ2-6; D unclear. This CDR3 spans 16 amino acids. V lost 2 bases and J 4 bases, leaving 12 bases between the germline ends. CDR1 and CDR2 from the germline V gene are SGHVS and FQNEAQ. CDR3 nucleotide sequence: TGTGCCAGCAGCTTATTTGCTCGTAACGGGGCCAACGTCCTGACTTTC. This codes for CASSLFARNGANVLTF.